The sequence of this T cell receptor beta chain was determined in a study of shared clonotypes between healthy human individuals. Turning to the study itself: Three plates each covered CD4 naive and memory; CD8 naive two, CD8 memory one. General study results and limits: A handful of donors showed sharing of approximately 5% of naive CD4 clonotypes.

As for this clone: Its matching antigen is unknown.

The study ran the assay at deep level. In the original workflow: Filtering was not the same, since immunoSEQ gave junction-only sequences without quality scores. Assay: immunoSEQ multiplex PCR; the TCRdb copy retains only in-frame clones and omits some. The D gene and trimming were derived from the DNA, and the V and J assignments and clone size from that table. The top ten clones hold roughly 0.45% of a sample with roughly 1,500,000 clones, 95% to 99% of them seen once. The clonotype comes from a man aged 25 to 45 in good health. Sequencing used naive CD4+ T cells sorted from blood. The subset: CD45RA+ positively selected.

The CDR3 reads CASSQGGTSPQETQYF. For the CDR3, the DNA is TGTGCCAGTAGCCAAGGGGGGACTAGTCCACAAGAGACCCAGTACTTC. This chain links TRBV19 with TRBJ2-5; 8 positions match TRBD2. With 6 bases clipped from V and 2 bases from J, the junction kept 11 bases outside the gene matches. The CDR3 totals 16 residues. Germline CDR1 LNHDA, CDR2 SQIVND (reference sequence).